The TCR beta chain under discussion was sequenced for a study of graft-versus-host responses after intestinal transplantation. TCRdb keeps only in-frame clones here, not all; method: immunoSEQ multiplex PCR. Altogether about 96,000 clones are present, 92% being singletons, with the ten largest covering over 0.15%. Only a few counts were recorded for this clone. Antigen: not known. Losses at the gene ends were 4 bases for V and 6 bases for J; bases not matched to a gene: 8. The CDR3 is made up of 14 amino acids. The germline V gene encodes CDR1 ENHRY and CDR2 SYGVKD. This TCR came from a human donor who received an intestinal transplant. The rearrangement uses TRBV10-3 and TRBJ1-1; TRBD1 aligns across 7 bases. Here the sequenced sample was unstimulated CD4+ T cells sorted from spleen or lymph node cells, taken before intestinal transplant. CDR3 sequence: CAISVEQGWAEAFF. In DNA form, the CDR3 reads TGTGCCATCAGTGTGGAACAGGGGTGGGCTGAAGCTTTCTTT.